This T cell receptor (beta chain) was recorded in a study of shared clonotypes between healthy human individuals. Study in general: Contributing individuals were two females and a few males aged 18 to 49. Each donor contributed plates that comprised three CD4 naive, three CD4 memory, two CD8 naive and one CD8 memory. Study-wide points: Researchers sampled blood only, noting tissue repertoires likely differ. Unshared clonotypes carried lower generation probabilities than those common to all four donors.

Libraries were prepared by immunoSEQ multiplex PCR; TCRdb keeps only in-frame clonotypes and omits some of them. Among some 2.1 million clones listed, approximately 95% were seen once. In regard to this clone: Its antigen is unidentified.

The germline V gene encodes CDR1 MNHEY and CDR2 SVGAGI. This CDR3 has 14 amino acids. The receptor's source is a man younger than 30 in good health. V and J are TRBV6-5 and TRBJ2-5; tentatively, D is TRBD1 or TRBD2 (5 bases each). The better agreement between TRBJ2-7 and the DNA end casts doubt on the J call. The specimen was naive CD4+ T cells sorted from blood. Subset reported: CD45RA+ positively selected. Here the CDR3 reads CASSYETGGYEQYF. CDR3 nucleotide sequence: TGTGCCAGCAGTTACGAAACTGGGGGCTACGAGCAGTACTTC.